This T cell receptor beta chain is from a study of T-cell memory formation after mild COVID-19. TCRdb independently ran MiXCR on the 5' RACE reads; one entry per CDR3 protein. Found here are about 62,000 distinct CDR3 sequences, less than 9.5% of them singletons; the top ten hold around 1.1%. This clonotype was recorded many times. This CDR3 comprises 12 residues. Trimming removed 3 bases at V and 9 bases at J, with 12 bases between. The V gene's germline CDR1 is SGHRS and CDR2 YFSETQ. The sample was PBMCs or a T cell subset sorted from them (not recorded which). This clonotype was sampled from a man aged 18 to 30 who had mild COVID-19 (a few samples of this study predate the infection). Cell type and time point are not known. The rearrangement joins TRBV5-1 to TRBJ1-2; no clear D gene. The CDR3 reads CASSSTLISYTF. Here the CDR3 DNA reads TGCGCCAGCAGCTCGACACTCATAAGCTACACCTTC.